Below are 26 T cell receptor beta chains sequenced from a single sample in a study of post-analysis software for immune sequencing data. Findings and limits, study-wide: Patients carried a handful of TRBV segments more frequently than controls did, and TRBV5-6, TRBV5-1 and TRBV20-1 were among them.

No antigens are known for them. Unique molecular identifiers tagged the TCR beta cDNA libraries. Using its own MiXCR run on the PCR reads, TCRdb lists one record per CDR3 protein. The top ten clones hold roughly 4.4% of a sample with approximately 730,000 distinct CDR3 sequences, about 43% of them seen once. Sequenced material: blood. These TCRs come from a girl between 10 and 17 years old with multiple sclerosis.

The CDR3 spells CASSLAGSGLEKLFF. CDR3 nucleotide sequence: TGTGCCAGCAGCCTCGCCGGGTCGGGACTTGAAAAACTGTTTTTT. This rearrangement joins TRBV6-5 to TRBJ1-4, with D possibly matching TRBD1 (5 bases). The length of the CDR3 is 15 residues. CDR1 is MNHEY, CDR2 SVGAGI, per germline. V gave up 6 bases and J gave up 7 bases, with 18 bases separating them.

Only one count was recorded for this clonotype. V and J are TRBV5-6 and TRBJ2-4; 9 bases match TRBD2. Near its end, the DNA agrees better with TRBJ2-7, so the J call may be wrong. CDR1 and CDR2 from the germline V gene are SGHDT and YYEEEE. The CDR3 is made up of 14 amino acids. DNA of the CDR3: TGTGCCAGCAGCTTAGGCGGGAGGGCCACCGAGCAGTACTTC. As protein: CASSLGGRATEQYF.

A word on this clonotype: Possible read error: a much larger clone is one base away. The chain has TRBV12-3 or TRBV12-4 and TRBJ2-3; 7 nucleotides line up with TRBD1. CDR3 size: 15 residues. V shed 6 bases, J shed 1 base, and the junction held 7 bases outside the gene matches. CDR3 sequence: CASSADRECTDTQYF. The CDR3 DNA reads as TGTGCCAGCAGCGCTGACAGGGAGTGCACAGATACGCAGTATTTT.

The chain has TRBV3-1 and TRBJ2-7, with 7 bases fitting TRBD2. The J segment lost 5 bases and the V segment lost 11 bases, leaving 12 bases of the junction unmatched. Germline CDR1 and CDR2: LGHDT and YNNKEL (reference sequence). This CDR3 region has 13 residues. CDR3 sequence: CAVRIAGRDEQYF. CDR3 DNA sequence: TGTGCCGTCCGAATAGCAGGGAGGGACGAGCAGTACTTC.

The chain links TRBV25-1 to TRBJ2-7; 9 nucleotides agree with TRBD1. Germline CDR1 is MGHDK and CDR2 is SYGVNS. The CDR3 consists of 15 residues. V gave up 6 bases and J gave up 5 bases; unmatched junction bases: 11. CDR3 loop: CASRGAGGQGHEQYF. The DNA of the CDR3 is TGTGCCAGCAGAGGGGCTGGGGGACAGGGCCACGAGCAGTACTTC.

This chain uses TRBV5-1 with TRBJ2-7; D is perhaps TRBD1 or TRBD2 (6 bases each). V dropped 4 bases and J dropped 2 bases, with 16 bases sitting between them. The CDR3 spans 15 residues. Germline CDR1 reads SGHRS; CDR2 reads YFSETQ. The CDR3 DNA sequence: TGCGCCAGCAGCGTTGGAGGGGGAGCTGCCTACGAGCAGTACTTC. Translation: CASSVGGGAAYEQYF.

In this sample, this clonotype turned up a few times. The chain carries TRBV27 and TRBJ2-5; D could derive from TRBD1 or TRBD2 (5 bases each). Trimming took 5 bases from V and 4 from J, leaving 17 bases between them. Per the germline V gene, CDR1 is MNHEY and CDR2 is SMNVEV (reference sequence). This CDR3 comprises 15 residues. CDR3 sequence: CASSPRGARGETQYF. CDR3 bases: TGTGCCAGCAGTCCCCGGGGAGCGAGGGGAGAGACCCAGTACTTC.

J is TRBJ2-3 and V is TRBV20-1; the match to TRBD2 covers 10 bases. This CDR3 region has 15 residues. V was clipped by 5 bases and J by 2 bases; unmatched bases: 7. Germline CDR1 is DFQATT and CDR2 is SNEGSKA (reference sequence). The DNA of the CDR3 is TGCAGTGCTTCCACACTAGCGGGGATCACAGATACGCAGTATTTT. Amino acid sequence: CSASTLAGITDTQYF.

In this sample, this clonotype turned up once. The chain recombines TRBV5-1 with TRBJ2-7, with D maybe TRBD1 (5 bases). The length of the CDR3 is 17 residues. Germline values: CDR1 SGHRS, CDR2 YFSETQ. V was shortened by 0 bases and J by 3 bases, with 19 bases between the two germline ends. The CDR3 nucleotides read TGCGCCAGCAGCTTGGTGAAGGGGCAGGCGCCAGGCTACGAGCAGTACTTC. This gives the protein CASSLVKGQAPGYEQYF.

A few counts support this clonotype. The chain couples TRBV10-3 to TRBJ2-5; D may be TRBD1 (6 bases). Germline V gene lookup returns CDR1 ENHRY and CDR2 SYGVKD. Trimming left V 7 bases short and J 4 bases short, with 16 bases between. CDR3 length: 14 amino acids. CDR3 nucleotides: TGTGCCATCAAGGGCAGGGGAGACGGAGAGACCCAGTACTTC. It translates to CAIKGRGDGETQYF.

This clonotype was seen more than once but under ten times. DNA for the CDR3: TGCAGCGTTGAGGCGGGACGACGGAATACGCAGTATTTT. Protein sequence: CSVEAGRRNTQYF. V and J are TRBV29-1 and TRBJ2-3; D possibly corresponds to TRBD2 (6 bases). The V and J ends lost 3 bases and 7 bases respectively, with 14 bases between them. CDR1 SQVTM and CDR2 ANQGSEA come from the germline V gene. The CDR3 length is 13 residues.

There are a few counts of this clonotype. V and J are TRBV28 and TRBJ2-7; the D gene is possibly TRBD1 (6 bases). CDR1 is MDHEN and CDR2 is SYDVKM in the germline V gene. Trimming left V 6 bases short and J 3 bases short, with 15 bases between. The CDR3 is made up of 14 amino acids. The CDR3, as DNA: TGTGCCAGCAGGCGCTCAGGGGCGCTCTACGAGCAGTACTTC. Encoded protein: CASRRSGALYEQYF.

This chain links TRBV10-2 with TRBJ2-1, with a possible D match to TRBD2 (5 bases). Germline values: CDR1 WSHSY, CDR2 SAAADI. The CDR3 is made up of 15 amino acids. V lost 3 bases and J lost 3, with 12 bases in between. DNA of the CDR3: TGCGCCAGCAGTGATCCGGGAATCGACTACAATGAGCAGTTCTTC. This encodes CASSDPGIDYNEQFF.

This chain uses TRBV11-2 with TRBJ1-1, with D uncertain. Germline V gene data show CDR1 as SGHAT and CDR2 as FQNNGV. This CDR3 is 15 amino acids long. V lost 5 bases and J 1 base, leaving 14 bases between the germline ends. CDR3 bases: TGTGCCAGCAGCCTACGACCTGGAGGGAACACTGAAGCTTTCTTT. Amino acids: CASSLRPGGNTEAFF.

The J gene is TRBJ2-3, the V gene TRBV12-3 or TRBV12-4, with D tentatively TRBD1 (7 bases). This CDR3 comprises 14 residues. V dropped 4 bases and J dropped 4 bases, with 12 bases sitting between them. CDR3 bases: TGTGCCAGCAGTTCAGGGGGGATCGCAGATACGCAGTATTTT. Amino acid sequence: CASSSGGIADTQYF.

This clonotype was seen a few times. The gene calls are TRBV6-5 and TRBJ2-1; D not resolved. Trimming took 6 bases from V and 5 from J, leaving 8 bases between them. This CDR3 has 12 residues. CDR1 and CDR2 from the germline V gene are MNHEY and SVGAGI. The CDR3 nucleotides read TGTGCCAGCAGCGACGACAACAATGAGCAGTTCTTC. It translates to CASSDDNNEQFF.

This clonotype has just a few counts. The chain couples TRBV6-1 to TRBJ2-1; 7 nucleotides line up with TRBD2. Germline V gives CDR1 MNHNS, CDR2 SASEGT. Trimming cost V 6 bases and J 0 bases; bases outside gene matches: 17. This CDR3 has 19 amino acids. DNA for the CDR3: TGTGCCAGCAGAGGCCCCGGGGGGAGGACCCAACCCTCCTACAATGAGCAGTTCTTC. Amino acid sequence: CASRGPGGRTQPSYNEQFF.

To note about this clonotype: The junction does not match germline at one end; this may be a read error. CDR3 loop: CASSLSGVMNTGAFF. For the CDR3, the DNA is TGCGCCAGCAGCTTGTCGGGTGTCATGAACACTGGAGCTTTCTTT. The chain is built from TRBV5-1 and TRBJ1-1, with D uncertain. CDR1 is SGHRS and CDR2 is YFSETQ in the germline V gene. The length of the CDR3 is 15 residues.

This clonotype was detected a few times. V usage is TRBV5-1 and J usage is TRBJ1-1; perhaps TRBD1 as D (5 bases). This CDR3 has 15 amino acids. CDR1 and CDR2 from the germline V gene are SGHRS and YFSETQ. Between the trimmed V and J ends, which lost 0 bases and 7 bases, there was a span of 16 bases. The CDR3 reads CASSLDKGIRYEAFF. The DNA of the CDR3 is TGCGCCAGCAGCTTGGATAAGGGGATAAGATATGAAGCTTTCTTT.

This chain connects TRBV7-6 to TRBJ2-1, with D perhaps assigned TRBD1 or TRBD2 (6 bases each). Germline values: CDR1 SGHVS, CDR2 FNYEAQ. This CDR3 spans 15 amino acids. V was trimmed by 4 bases and J by 11 bases, leaving 21 bases between them. The CDR3 bases are TGTGCCAGCAGCTGGGGGCTGGCGGGACGGACTCAGCAGTTCTTC. Protein product: CASSWGLAGRTQQFF.

Comment on this clonotype: The junction differs from germline at one of its ends, possibly a read error. The J gene is TRBJ1-2, the V gene TRBV7-9; 10 bases match TRBD1. CDR1 and CDR2 (germline): SEHNR, FQNEAQ (reference sequence). The CDR3 length is 16 residues. DNA of the CDR3: TGTGCCAGCAGCTCGCCTGGGGGACAGGGGAGGTATGGCCACATCTTC. This gives the protein CASSSPGGQGRYGHIF.

The sample holds a few counts of this clonotype. The chain links TRBV6-2 or TRBV6-3 to TRBJ2-1, with 10 nucleotides matching TRBD2. V shed 7 bases and J 6 bases; nucleotides not matched to a gene: 9. The germline gives CDR1 MNHEY, CDR2 SVGEGT. This CDR3 has 15 residues. CDR3 sequence (DNA): TGTGCCAGCACGAGCCTAGCGGGAGTTTCCAATGAGCAGTTCTTC. Amino acids: CASTSLAGVSNEQFF.

This chain uses TRBV20-1 with TRBJ2-7, with 7 bases identical to TRBD1. CDR3 length: 14 residues. CDR1 and CDR2 from the germline V gene are DFQATT and SNEGSKA (reference sequence). With 5 bases clipped from V and 2 bases from J, the junction kept 9 bases outside the gene matches. CDR3 in DNA: TGCAGTGCTCCCGGACAGGACGGACCCTACGAGCAGTACTTC. Translated: CSAPGQDGPYEQYF.

Only a few counts were recorded for this clonotype. The rearrangement links TRBV12-3 or TRBV12-4 to TRBJ2-1; D may be TRBD2 (6 bases). The CDR3 totals 13 residues. Trimming removed 3 bases from V and 13 bases from J, with 16 bases in between. The CDR3 spells CASSFGASDTQFF. The DNA for the CDR3 is TGTGCCAGCAGTTTTGGGGCTAGCGATACTCAGTTCTTC.

CDR3 sequence (DNA): TGCAGCGTTGAAGATGGGGACCGGGGCCTAGCGGAAACCTACACAGATACGCAGTATTTT. Encoded protein: CSVEDGDRGLAETYTDTQYF. The chain is built from TRBV29-1 and TRBJ2-3; TRBD2 agrees at 7 bases. Trimming removed 0 bases from V and 2 bases from J; junction bases left unmatched: 20. This CDR3 is built from 20 residues. Germline V gene sequence: CDR1 SQVTM, CDR2 ANQGSEA.

The chain recombines TRBV9 with TRBJ1-1, with D tentatively TRBD1 (6 bases). From germline, CDR1 is SGDLS and CDR2 YYNGEE. This CDR3 has 15 residues. Trimming shortened V by 2 bases and J by 1 base, and 12 bases separated the two germline ends. The CDR3 sequence is CASSVVGQQNTEAFF. In DNA form, the CDR3 reads TGTGCCAGCAGCGTCGTCGGACAGCAGAACACTGAAGCTTTCTTT.